Shown below are 6 T cell receptor beta chains from a single sample sequenced in a study of blood T cell repertoires in COVID-19. Profiled with immunoSEQ multiplex PCR; TCRdb holds only in-frame clones, not every one. The top ten clones hold 25% to 35% of a sample with about 120,000 clones, about 89% of them seen once. The sequenced material came from peripheral blood. The receptor source for this set is a woman between 65 and 79 years old with acute or convalescent COVID-19.

The DNA of the CDR3 is TGTGCCAGCAGCCAAACCCGGGGGGGAAACACCATATATTTT. Its protein is CASSQTRGGNTIYF. The rearrangement uses TRBV2 and TRBJ1-3, with TRBD1 as a possible D gene (5 bases). V was pared by 6 bases and J by 4 bases, with 13 bases between. Germline assignment: CDR1 SNHLY and CDR2 FYNNEI. This CDR3 contains 14 residues.

CDR3 residues: CASSLRGIRNTEAFF. CDR3 sequence (DNA): TGTGCCAGCAGCTTAAGGGGGATCCGGAACACTGAAGCTTTCTTT. The rearrangement uses TRBV7-9 and TRBJ1-1; possible D gene TRBD1, 6 bases. V lost 2 bases and J 1 base, leaving 11 bases between the germline ends. The V gene's germline CDR1 is SEHNR and CDR2 FQNEAQ (reference sequence). The CDR3 loop spans 15 amino acids. Together with reference TRBV7-9 and TRBJ1-1, the CDR3 gives the full variable domain: DTGVSQNPRHKITKRGQNVTFRCDPISEHNRLYWYRQTLGQGPEFLTYFQNEAQLEKSRLLSDRFSAERPKGSFSTLEIQRTEQGDSAMYLCASSLRGIRNTEAFFGQGTRLTVV.

This chain joins TRBV29-1 and TRBJ1-1, with D possibly being TRBD1 (5 bases). The CDR3 totals 13 residues. CDR1 is SQVTM and CDR2 is ANQGSEA in the germline V gene. Trimming shortened V by 4 bases and J by 3 bases, and 12 bases separated the two germline ends. CDR3 nucleotides: TGCAGCGTTGGGAGCGGAGGGGACACTGAAGCTTTCTTT. Translated: CSVGSGGDTEAFF. Using reference TRBV29-1 and TRBJ1-1 for the parts outside the CDR3, the full variable domain is SAVISQKPSRDICQRGTSLTIQCQVDSQVTMMFWYRQQPGQSLTLIATANQGSEATYESGFVIDKFPISRPNLTFSTLTVSNMSPEDSSIYLCSVGSGGDTEAFFGQGTRLTVV.

V and J are TRBV29-1 and TRBJ1-1; D remains unclear. The CDR3 loop spans 13 amino acids. The germline V gene encodes CDR1 SQVTM and CDR2 ANQGSEA. Trimming took 7 bases from V and 0 from J, leaving 12 bases between them. CDR3 sequence reads: CSARTQMNTEAFF. CDR3 nucleotide sequence: TGCAGCGCCCGAACACAAATGAACACTGAAGCTTTCTTT.

The V call is TRBV10-1, the J call TRBJ1-2, with 9 bases matching TRBD1. CDR3 length: 14 residues. V was clipped by 7 bases and J by 2 bases; unmatched bases: 5. Germline V CDR1 and CDR2: WNHNN, SYGVQD (reference sequence). CDR3: CASKRDRVNYGYTF. As DNA, the CDR3 is TGCGCCAGCAAGAGGGACAGGGTAAACTATGGCTACACCTTC.

The chain links TRBV11-1 to TRBJ2-6; a weak D match, TRBD1 (6 bases). V lost 5 bases and J 3 bases, leaving 14 bases between the germline ends. Germline V lookup: CDR1 SGHAT, CDR2 FQDESV (reference sequence). The CDR3 extends over 16 amino acids. The CDR3 sequence is CASSPLQGVGANVLTF. DNA for the CDR3: TGTGCCAGCAGCCCACTACAGGGAGTTGGGGCCAACGTCCTGACTTTC. Together with reference TRBV11-1 and TRBJ2-6, the CDR3 gives the full variable domain: EAEVAQSPRYKITEKSQAVAFWCDPISGHATLYWYRQILGQGPELLVQFQDESVVDDSQLPKDRFSAERLKGVDSTLKIQPAELGDSAMYLCASSPLQGVGANVLTFGAGSRLTVL.